The rows below give T cell receptor beta chains drawn from one sample of a study of monozygotic twins with inflammatory bowel disease. TCRdb re-called the 5' RACE reads; one entry per CDR3 protein, DNA not given. The sample includes approximately 200,000 distinct CDR3 sequences. The sequenced sample consisted of blood. The receptors come from a human donor with ulcerative colitis or Crohn's disease, or a healthy co-twin of an affected twin (not recorded which). CDR3s include the opening cysteine and the closing phenylalanine or tryptophan.

J gene	V gene	CDR3 protein
TRBJ2-5	TRBV12-3/TRBV12-4	CASNRDSQETQYF
TRBJ2-5	TRBV5-1	CASSGRGQGQETQYF
TRBJ2-5	TRBV28	CASSFLPSGGAYQETQYF
TRBJ2-7	TRBV18	CASSPPVVYTGTDEQYF
TRBJ2-3	TRBV29-1	CSGGGGLFTDTQYF
TRBJ2-1	TRBV15	CATSRDFDSANNEQFF
TRBJ2-3	TRBV2	CASSGPGTGGATDTQYF
TRBJ1-1	TRBV6-5	CASNRDSEAFF
TRBJ2-1	TRBV5-1	CASSLVGGSTYNEQFF
TRBJ2-7	TRBV5-1	CASSPQTGGINEQYF
TRBJ1-1	TRBV29-1	CSATRGVSTEAFF
TRBJ2-5	TRBV29-1	CSVDWPGGGSLQETQYF
TRBJ1-1	TRBV5-1	CASSLAGQSNTEAFF
TRBJ1-1	TRBV4-1	CASSQRQNTEAFF
TRBJ1-2	TRBV5-1	CASSPRDRGADGYTF
TRBJ2-4	TRBV20-1	CSARAGLLVAKNIQYF
TRBJ2-7	TRBV7-2	CASSPGLASYEQYF
TRBJ1-1	TRBV6-6	CAVNREVLTEAFF
TRBJ2-2	TRBV4-2	CASSPGQGNTGELFF
TRBJ1-2	TRBV29-1	CSVNSPGGHNYGYTF
TRBJ2-1	TRBV7-3	CASSLTGGRSSYNEQFF
TRBJ2-1	TRBV6-5	CASSYQLAGGREGEQFF
TRBJ2-7	TRBV5-6	CASSPNVFSLYEQYF
TRBJ2-7	TRBV3-1	CASSQELGDGYEQYF
TRBJ1-1	TRBV28	CASSEGDTEAFF
TRBJ2-2	TRBV6-5	CASSYEVVASGNTGELFF
TRBJ2-7	TRBV12-3/TRBV12-4	CASSETSGPYEQYF
TRBJ1-5	TRBV12-3/TRBV12-4	CASSHRDEYQPQHF
TRBJ2-5	TRBV7-2	CASSLVGVTSETQYF
TRBJ2-7	TRBV5-4	CASLGAGVSYEQYF
TRBJ1-4	TRBV19	CASSLTAQSEKLFF
TRBJ2-1	TRBV7-3	CASSYTSGAGVEQFF
TRBJ1-5	TRBV12-3/TRBV12-4	CASSLANQPQHF
TRBJ1-2	TRBV9	CASRRDRSLWGYTF
TRBJ2-1	TRBV12-3/TRBV12-4	CASSFPTGADEQFF
TRBJ1-5	TRBV28	CASSFTENQPQHF
TRBJ2-7	TRBV29-1	CSVNSLNSGEQYF
TRBJ2-1	TRBV27	CASSLAGYGNEQFF
TRBJ1-5	TRBV29-1	CSVQRDSNQPQHF
TRBJ1-1	TRBV5-1	CASSITRNTEAFF
TRBJ2-7	TRBV28	CASKGYSYEQYF